Many counts were recorded for the clone carrying this T cell receptor (beta chain). Its antigen is currently unknown. TCR beta CDR3 regions were amplified from RNA transcripts. First-round RT-PCR of the TCR CDR3 relied on the HTBI primer set. TCRdb used MiXCR to reprocess the multiplex PCR reads, holding one entry per CDR3 protein. The profile shows 250,000 to 400,000 distinct CDR3 sequences, roughly an eighth of them singletons. This specimen belongs to a study of T cells in Graves' hyperthyroidism and ophthalmopathy. Study information: Sampling of peripheral blood happened at initial diagnosis, prior to any treatment. Overall study results and limits: Progression to ophthalmopathy was predicted a median of about six months early.

Subjects with ophthalmopathy showed a Clinical Activity Score no lower than 3, a NOSPECS grade no lower than 4, and a duration shorter than 3 months. Diagnosing involved the use of clinical symptoms, serum thyroxine and TRAb, thyroid ultrasound and orbital computed tomography. The V and J ends lost 3 bases and 8 bases respectively, with 14 bases between them. Germline CDR1 reads SGHVS; CDR2 reads FQNEAQ. This CDR3 region has 15 residues. The receptor was isolated from a middle-aged woman with Graves' ophthalmopathy. This rearrangement joins TRBV7-8 to TRBJ1-6, with D possibly being TRBD1 (5 bases). Sequenced material: blood. DNA for the CDR3: TGTGCCAGCAGCTTGGGCCGGGACCGCTATTCACCCCTCCACTTT. It specifies CASSLGRDRYSPLHF.